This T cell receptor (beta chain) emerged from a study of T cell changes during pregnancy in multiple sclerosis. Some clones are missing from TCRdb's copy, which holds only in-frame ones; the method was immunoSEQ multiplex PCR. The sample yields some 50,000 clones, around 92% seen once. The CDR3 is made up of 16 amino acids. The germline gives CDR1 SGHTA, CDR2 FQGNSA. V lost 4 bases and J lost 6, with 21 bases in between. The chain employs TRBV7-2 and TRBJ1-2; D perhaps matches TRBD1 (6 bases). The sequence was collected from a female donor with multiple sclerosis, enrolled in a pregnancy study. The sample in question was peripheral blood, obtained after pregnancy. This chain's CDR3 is CASSYRQYRVRHGYTF. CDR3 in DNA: TGTGCCAGCAGCTACCGCCAGTACAGGGTCCGACATGGCTACACCTTC.